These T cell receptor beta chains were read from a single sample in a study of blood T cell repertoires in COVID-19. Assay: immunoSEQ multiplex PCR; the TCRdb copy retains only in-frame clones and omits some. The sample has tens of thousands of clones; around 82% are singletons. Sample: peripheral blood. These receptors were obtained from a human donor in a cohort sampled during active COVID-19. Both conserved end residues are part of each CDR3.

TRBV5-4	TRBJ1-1	CASSDNRVPDTEAFF
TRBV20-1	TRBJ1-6	CSARGGVTLHF
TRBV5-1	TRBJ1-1	CASSLAGQGTEAFF
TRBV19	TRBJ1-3	CASSSGAFSGNTIYF
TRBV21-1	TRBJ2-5	CASSLPETQYF
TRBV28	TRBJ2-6	CASSPVGEALSSGANVLTF
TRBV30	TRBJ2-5	CAWSPPRGRSQETQYF
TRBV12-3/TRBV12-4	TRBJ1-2	CASSRRDYGYTF
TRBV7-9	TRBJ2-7	CASSLASLGEQYF
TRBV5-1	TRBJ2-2	CASSLDSLNTGELFF
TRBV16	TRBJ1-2	CASSQRQGDGYTF
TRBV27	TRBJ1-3	CASRQGRGNTIYF
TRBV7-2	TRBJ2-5	CASSLMRGMETQYF
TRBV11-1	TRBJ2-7	CASSLDRRYEQYF
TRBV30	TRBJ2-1	CAWSWGGEQFF
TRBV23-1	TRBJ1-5	CASSQSSGAQPQHF
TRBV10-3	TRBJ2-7	CAISPASASYEQYF
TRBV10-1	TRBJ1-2	CASSESPGASYTF
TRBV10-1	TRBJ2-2	CASSAPTGEPGELFF
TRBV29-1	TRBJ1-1	CSVGDRGSEAFF
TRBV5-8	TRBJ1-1	CASSLELNTEAFF
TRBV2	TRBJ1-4	CASSKNRVPNEKLFF
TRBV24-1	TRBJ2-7	CATSDHGTSGRYEQYF
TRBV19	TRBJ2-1	CASSIVSGRKNNEQFF
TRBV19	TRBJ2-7	CASSIYGTGEQYF
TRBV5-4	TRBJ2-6	CASSLRGGTGANVLTF
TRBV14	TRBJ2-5	CASSQFGDRETQYF
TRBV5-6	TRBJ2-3	CASSTGTGNADTQYF
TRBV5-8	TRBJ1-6	CASSYPGGRGSPLHF
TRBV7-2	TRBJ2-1	CASSTGTKQFF
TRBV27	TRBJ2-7	CASRTAGNYEQYF